A single sample is the source of the 22 T cell receptor beta chains below, sequenced in a study of cytomegalovirus exposure and HLA in healthy donors. 60 Vbeta and 13 Jbeta primers were used in PCR. The assay was immunoSEQ multiplex PCR, and TCRdb's table has in-frame clones only and misses some. The data show 160,000 or so clones, approximately 81% seen once. The specimen sequenced was PBMCs. The receptors here all came from a man aged 18 to 30 in good health and CMV-seronegative.

The V call is TRBV7-9, the J call TRBJ2-2; TRBD2 agrees at 10 bases. The CDR3 runs 16 residues. Germline CDR1 SEHNR, CDR2 FQNEAQ (reference sequence). Trimming removed 5 bases from V and 2 bases from J; junction bases left unmatched: 5. Here the CDR3 DNA reads TGTGCCAGCAGCATACTAGCGGGGCCTAACACCGGGGAGCTGTTTTTT. This translates into CASSILAGPNTGELFF.

This clone was detected only a few times. The chain is built from TRBV6-5 and TRBJ1-1; D gene ambiguous. The V end lost 6 bases, the J end lost 1 base, and 9 bases lay between the germline ends. Germline V CDR1 and CDR2: MNHEY, SVGAGI. The CDR3 loop spans 13 amino acids. CDR3 in DNA: TGTGCCAGCAGCCCCCCCGGGAACACTGAAGCTTTCTTT. This gives the protein CASSPPGNTEAFF.

This chain joins TRBV4-1 and TRBJ2-7; D is unresolved. Trimming shortened V by 1 base and J by 6 bases, and 10 bases separated the two germline ends. The CDR3 totals 13 residues. Looked up from germline, CDR1 is MGHRA and CDR2 is YSYEKL. The DNA of the CDR3 is TGCGCCAGCAGCCAAGTTGGCAGTGGCGAGCAGTACTTC. Amino acid sequence: CASSQVGSGEQYF.

The rearrangement links TRBV7-2 to TRBJ2-6; D ambiguous. The CDR3 extends over 17 amino acids. Deletions cut 1 base from V and 0 bases from J, with 10 bases between. Looked up from germline, CDR1 is SGHTA and CDR2 is FQGNSA. The DNA for the CDR3 is TGTGCCAGCAGCTTAGAATCGGGTTTCTCTGGGGCCAACGTCCTGACTTTC. This translates into CASSLESGFSGANVLTF. The full variable domain, its missing parts supplied by reference TRBV7-2 and TRBJ2-6, is GAGVSQSPSNKVTEKGKDVELRCDPISGHTALYWYRQSLGQGLEFLIYFQGNSAPDKSGLPSDRFSAERTGGSVSTLTIQRTQQEDSAVYLCASSLESGFSGANVLTFGAGSRLTVL.

The chain recombines TRBV7-9 with TRBJ2-7, with D possibly matching TRBD2 (6 bases). The germline V and J ends were trimmed by 2 bases and 4 bases, with 15 bases remaining between them. Germline V gene sequence: CDR1 SEHNR, CDR2 FQNEAQ (reference sequence). The CDR3 runs 15 residues. The CDR3 nucleotides read TGTGCCAGCAGCTTAAGCAACATGGGGGGTTACGAGCAGTACTTC. This sequence encodes CASSLSNMGGYEQYF.

The rearrangement uses TRBV6-6 and TRBJ1-5, with D unresolved. V lost 5 bases, J lost 2 bases, and 13 bases lay in between. The CDR3 length is 15 residues. Germline CDR1 MNHNY, CDR2 SVGAGI (reference sequence). DNA for the CDR3: TGTGCCAGCAGTCCACGGGGTTGGCGCAATCAGCCCCAGCATTTT. Its translation: CASSPRGWRNQPQHF.

The V gene is TRBV5-1, the J gene TRBJ2-4, with TRBD1 matching 8 bases. The V and J ends lost 4 bases and 8 bases, in that order; junction bases with no gene match: 8. Germline V CDR1 and CDR2: SGHRS, YFSETQ. There are 14 residues in the CDR3. This CDR3 reads CASSPGQEGHIQYF. In DNA form, the CDR3 reads TGCGCCAGCAGCCCGGGACAGGAGGGCCACATTCAGTACTTC. Supplemented by reference TRBV5-1 and TRBJ2-4, the full variable domain reads KAGVTQTPRYLIKTRGQQVTLSCSPISGHRSVSWYQQTPGQGLQFLFEYFSETQRNKGNFPGRFSGRQFSNSRSEMNVSTLELGDSALYLCASSPGQEGHIQYFGAGTRLSVL.

V gene TRBV10-3 combines with J gene TRBJ2-7, with 10 bases lining up with TRBD1. There are 16 residues in the CDR3. Germline V CDR1 and CDR2: ENHRY, SYGVKD. V lost 4 bases, J lost 3 bases, and 9 bases stayed unmatched. This CDR3 reads CAISGDRGTSLYEQYF. The CDR3, as DNA: TGTGCCATCAGTGGGGACAGGGGAACCAGCCTCTACGAGCAGTACTTC.

The chain combines TRBV21-1 with TRBJ1-5; the tabulated D call, TRBD1, remains unverified against the DNA. TRBV21-1 counts as a pseudogene. This CDR3 spans 17 amino acids. CDR3 in DNA: TGTGCCAGCAGCAGCTACCGGACAGGGGGGAGTGATCAGCCCCAGCATTTT. Translating gives CASSSYRTGGSDQPQHF.

This clone was seen a few times. The chain is built from TRBV12-5 and TRBJ2-7; D is perhaps TRBD2 (6 bases). Germline loops: CDR1 LGHNT, CDR2 FRNRAP. The V and J ends lost 3 bases and 2 bases respectively, with 17 bases between them. This CDR3 has 16 residues. The CDR3, as DNA: TGTGCTAGTGGTTTAGTGGAGGGTGGGGGGACCTACGAGCAGTACTTC. Encoded protein: CASGLVEGGGTYEQYF.

The gene calls are TRBV9 and TRBJ2-1, with D possibly TRBD2 on 5 matching bases. The length of the CDR3 is 15 residues. Germline V gives CDR1 SGDLS, CDR2 YYNGEE. Trimming removed 4 bases from V and 3 bases from J, with 14 bases in between. CDR3: CASSPRTGGYNEQFF. The CDR3 DNA sequence: TGTGCCAGCAGCCCCCGGACTGGCGGCTACAATGAGCAGTTCTTC.

V and J are TRBV9 and TRBJ2-5, with 8 bases matching TRBD1. V was clipped by 4 bases and J by 5 bases; unmatched bases: 7. Germline lookup yields CDR1 SGDLS and CDR2 YYNGEE. CDR3 size: 14 residues. The CDR3 coding sequence is TGTGCCAGCAGCCCTACAGGGGGGAGCGAGACCCAGTACTTC. As protein: CASSPTGGSETQYF.

The chain employs TRBV6-1 and TRBJ1-5, with D hard to call. This CDR3 is built from 13 residues. The V end lost 7 bases, the J end lost 6 bases, and 13 bases lay between the germline ends. Germline CDR1 reads MNHNS; CDR2 reads SASEGT. The DNA for the CDR3 is TGTGCCAGCACCCAAGCGCAGTCTCAGCCCCAGCATTTT. Protein: CASTQAQSQPQHF.

The J gene is TRBJ1-3, the V gene TRBV6-5, with TRBD1 matching over 7 bases. V dropped 7 bases and J dropped 4; count of bases not matched to a gene: 7. The V gene's germline CDR1 is MNHEY and CDR2 SVGAGI. The CDR3 has 14 residues. In nucleotides, the CDR3 is TGTGCCAGCACCCAGGGGGGAGGAGGAAACACCATATATTTT. Translation gives CASTQGGGGNTIYF.

This clone was counted only a few times. This sequence joins TRBV5-1 and TRBJ1-2, with a possible D match to TRBD1 (5 bases). The germline V gene encodes CDR1 SGHRS and CDR2 YFSETQ. This CDR3 region has 14 residues. V was clipped by 4 bases and J by 5 bases, with 15 bases between them. The CDR3 DNA is TGCGCCAGCAGCGAGCTGGTAGGGGTTTATGGCTACACCTTC. This gives the protein CASSELVGVYGYTF.

This clone was counted once. This chain uses TRBV12-5 with TRBJ1-1, with 8 bases fitting TRBD1. CDR1 LGHNT and CDR2 FRNRAP come from the germline V gene. This CDR3 spans 16 amino acids. The V segment lost 6 bases and the J segment 6 bases; nucleotides outside the gene matches: 15. The CDR3 sequence: CASGLDRGPLGAEAFF. Here the CDR3 DNA reads TGTGCTAGTGGCCTCGACAGGGGACCCTTAGGAGCTGAAGCTTTCTTT. The complete variable domain, with remaining parts taken from reference TRBV12-5 and TRBJ1-1, reads DARVTQTPRHKVTEMGQEVTMRCQPILGHNTVFWYRQTMMQGLELLAYFRNRAPLDDSGMPKDRFSAEMPDATLATLKIQPSEPRDSAVYFCASGLDRGPLGAEAFFGQGTRLTVV.

The chain couples TRBV19 to TRBJ1-5, with D possibly being TRBD1 (6 bases). Germline CDR1 LNHDA, CDR2 SQIVND (reference sequence). The CDR3 runs 14 residues. V was shortened by 8 bases and J by 2 bases, with 13 bases between the two germline ends. The CDR3 DNA is TGTGCCAGTGTCGCCGAGGGGGGCAATCAGCCCCAGCATTTT. Protein: CASVAEGGNQPQHF.

V is TRBV4-1 and J is TRBJ2-1, with 12 bases identical to TRBD1. The junction had 8 bases not matched to a gene; V was cut back by 5 bases and J by 6 bases. There are 16 residues in the CDR3. Germline-derived CDR1 and CDR2 are MGHRA and YSYEKL. CDR3 bases: TGCGCCAGCAGCAATCCGGGACAGGGGGCCGGCAATGAGCAGTTCTTC. Protein: CASSNPGQGAGNEQFF.

The V call is TRBV4-2, the J call TRBJ2-7; D is unclear. The CDR3 sequence is 12 residues long. From germline, CDR1 is LGHNA and CDR2 YNFKEQ. Trimming took off 1 base at V and 7 bases at J, with 8 bases between the two ends. CDR3 amino acids: CASSQGAGEQYF. The CDR3 bases are TGTGCCAGCAGCCAAGGCGCTGGTGAGCAGTACTTC.

This sequence joins TRBV25-1 and TRBJ1-6; D is ambiguous. CDR1 MGHDK and CDR2 SYGVNS come from the germline V gene. Trimming took off 4 bases at V and 9 bases at J, with 7 bases between the two ends. CDR3 length equals 12 residues. CDR3 nucleotides: TGTGCCAGCAGTGTATGGAGTTCACCCCTCCACTTT. Amino acid sequence: CASSVWSSPLHF.

The chain combines TRBV28 with TRBJ2-7; 10 bases match TRBD1. CDR1 is MDHEN and CDR2 is SYDVKM in the germline V gene. With 3 bases clipped from V and 2 bases from J, the junction kept 10 bases outside the gene matches. The CDR3 totals 17 residues. CDR3 DNA sequence: TGTGCCAGCAGTTTTCCGGGGACAGGGGTTGAACCCTACGAGCAGTACTTC. Encoded protein: CASSFPGTGVEPYEQYF.

The gene calls are TRBV7-3 and TRBJ2-3; possibly TRBD2 for D (5 bases). V dropped 5 bases and J dropped 2 bases, with 20 bases sitting between them. This CDR3 has 17 amino acids. Germline CDR1 SGHTA, CDR2 FQGTGA. The CDR3 loop is CASSLSAGERNTDTQYF. The DNA for the CDR3 is TGTGCCAGCAGCCTCTCCGCCGGGGAGCGGAACACAGATACGCAGTATTTT.